The sequence of this T cell receptor (beta chain) was determined in a study of T cell responses to AZD1222 COVID-19 vaccine. Regarding the study as a whole: Mostly white British, mostly female donors; authors suggested clonal diversity may be underestimated. Sampling that yielded the repertoires occurred only after the peak T cell response. Recipients of two AZD1222 doses showed rising Spike-specific TCR breadth and depth.

Generated by immunoSEQ multiplex PCR, the TCRdb table keeps only in-frame clones and is missing some. This sample yields about 150,000 clones, of which about 86% are seen a single time; 5% to 6% belongs to the top ten. This clone was seen a few times. The antigen is not known. The sequence was collected from an adult in good health. Material: peripheral blood, obtained on day 0 of MenACWY control vaccination.

The CDR3 sequence is CASSLGLVEGYTF. The CDR3 DNA reads TGTGCCAGCAGTTTGGGATTAGTGGAGGGCTACACCTTC. The V and J genes are TRBV12-3 or TRBV12-4 and TRBJ1-2, with D unresolved. V was clipped by 3 bases and J by 8 bases, with 13 bases between them. This CDR3 has 13 residues.